The next 23 T cell receptor beta chains were all read from a single sample in a study of technical replicates of blood from several donors. Generated by immunoSEQ multiplex PCR, the TCRdb table keeps only in-frame clones and is missing some. The sample shows about 70,000 clones, 85% to 95% of them seen only once. Sequenced: T cells isolated from PBMCs. The receptors come from a human donor in good health.

This clone was found a few times. The chain joins TRBV10-3 to TRBJ2-2; TRBD2 agrees at 11 bases. In germline, CDR1 is ENHRY, CDR2 SYGVKD. The CDR3 runs to 18 residues. The ends lost 4 bases at V and 6 bases at J; junction bases unmatched: 13. The CDR3 here is CAISGSSGRGADAGELFF. Written as DNA, the CDR3 is TGTGCCATCAGTGGGAGTAGCGGGAGGGGTGCCGATGCCGGGGAGCTGTTTTTT.

J is TRBJ2-7 and V is TRBV10-3; 8 bases line up with TRBD2. Germline lookup yields CDR1 ENHRY and CDR2 SYGVKD. The trim removed 6 bases at V and 1 base at J, leaving 8 bases unmatched. This CDR3 has 15 residues. The DNA of the CDR3 is TGTGCCATCAGGGAAAGCGGGAGAGATTCCTACGAGCAGTACTTC. Protein product: CAIRESGRDSYEQYF.

The chain uses TRBV29-1 and TRBJ2-5; possible D gene TRBD2, 6 bases. Germline V gene lookup returns CDR1 SQVTM and CDR2 ANQGSEA. V lost 1 base and J 2 bases, leaving 14 bases between the germline ends. The CDR3 consists of 15 residues. In nucleotides, the CDR3 is TGCAGCGTTGAAGGAGGTACGGAGGGGCAAGAGACCCAGTACTTC. It yields the protein CSVEGGTEGQETQYF.

The chain recombines TRBV27 with TRBJ1-5; TRBD1 matches 8 bases. The germline V gene has CDR1 MNHEY and CDR2 SMNVEV (reference sequence). This CDR3 contains 15 residues. V shed 3 bases, J shed 2 bases, and the junction held 3 bases outside the gene matches. The CDR3 loop is CASSLDRAGNQPQHF. In DNA, the CDR3 is TGTGCCAGCAGTTTGGACAGGGCTGGCAATCAGCCCCAGCATTTT.

V gene TRBV27 combines with J gene TRBJ1-1; the match to TRBD1 covers 9 bases. The CDR3 contains 14 residues. V shed 6 bases, J shed 1 base, and the junction held 3 bases outside the gene matches. Looked up from germline, CDR1 is MNHEY and CDR2 is SMNVEV (reference sequence). The CDR3, as DNA: TGTGCCAGCAGCAGGACAGGGGCGAACACTGAAGCTTTCTTT. Translation: CASSRTGANTEAFF.

V and J are TRBV6-5 and TRBJ2-7; 11 positions agree with TRBD1. The V gene end was trimmed by 8 bases and the J gene end by 0 bases; junction bases not matched to a gene: 3. The CDR3 sequence is 14 residues long. Germline CDR1 and CDR2: MNHEY and SVGAGI. CDR3 protein: CASQGQGDSYEQYF. DNA for the CDR3: TGTGCCAGCCAGGGACAGGGGGACTCCTACGAGCAGTACTTC.

This clone appeared a single time. V and J are TRBV10-1 and TRBJ2-7, with 13 bases lining up with TRBD2. V shed 3 bases, J shed 2 bases, and the junction held 4 bases outside the gene matches. This CDR3 comprises 16 residues. From germline, CDR1 is WNHNN and CDR2 SYGVQD (reference sequence). The CDR3 DNA follows: TGCGCCAGCAGTGACCCAACTAGCGGGAGGGCCTACGAGCAGTACTTC. Protein: CASSDPTSGRAYEQYF.

This clone was recorded once. This chain connects TRBV15 to TRBJ2-7; 10 bases are shared with TRBD2. The CDR3 sequence is 16 residues long. V lost 0 bases to trimming and J lost 3 bases; unmatched junction nucleotides: 5. Germline-derived CDR1 and CDR2 are LNHNV and YYDKDF (reference sequence). CDR3 in amino acids: CATSRDWASGSYEQYF. The CDR3 DNA reads TGTGCCACCAGCAGAGATTGGGCTAGCGGGAGCTACGAGCAGTACTTC. Variable domain in full (rest from reference TRBV15 and TRBJ2-7): DAMVIQNPRYQVTQFGKPVTLSCSQTLNHNVMYWYQQKSSQAPKLLFHYYDKDFNNEADTPDNFQSRRPNTSFCFLDIRSPGLGDTAMYLCATSRDWASGSYEQYFGPGTRLTVT.

J is TRBJ2-7 and V is TRBV19; TRBD2 agrees at 10 bases. CDR3 length: 14 residues. The germline V gene has CDR1 LNHDA and CDR2 SQIVND (reference sequence). Trimming at V came to 5 bases and at J to 6 bases, leaving 7 bases not matched to a gene. The CDR3 loop is CASSWASGSPEQYF. For the CDR3, the DNA is TGTGCCAGTAGTTGGGCTAGCGGGAGCCCCGAGCAGTACTTC.

This clone occurred once. This chain connects TRBV4-3 to TRBJ2-1, with 9 bases that match TRBD2. The CDR3 is 15 amino acids. The V gene's germline CDR1 is LGHNA and CDR2 YSLEER. The junction had 6 bases not matched to a gene; V was cut back by 2 bases and J by 7 bases. The CDR3 sequence is CASSQPGLAMNEQFF. The CDR3 nucleotides are TGCGCCAGCAGCCAACCTGGACTAGCGATGAATGAGCAGTTCTTC.

This chain uses TRBV6-5 with TRBJ2-3; possibly TRBD2 for D (6 bases). Trimming cost V 8 bases and J 4 bases, with 13 bases left between them. There are 13 residues in the CDR3. Germline CDR1 reads MNHEY; CDR2 reads SVGAGI. The CDR3: CASRRGRADTQYF. CDR3 DNA sequence: TGTGCCAGCCGGAGGGGAAGAGCAGATACGCAGTATTTT.

The rearrangement joins TRBV10-3 to TRBJ1-5; TRBD1 is a possible D gene (6 bases). V was clipped by 3 bases and J by 5 bases, with 8 bases between them. CDR3 length: 13 amino acids. Germline V CDR1 and CDR2: ENHRY, SYGVKD. CDR3 sequence: CAISDRGHQPQHF. The CDR3 DNA reads TGTGCCATCAGTGACAGGGGACATCAGCCCCAGCATTTT.

V is TRBV2 and J is TRBJ1-5; D is possibly TRBD1 (5 bases). The CDR3 totals 14 residues. V was clipped by 4 bases and J by 9 bases, with 16 bases between them. The germline gives CDR1 SNHLY, CDR2 FYNNEI. The CDR3 DNA sequence: TGTGCCAGCAGTGCCAGACAGAGCCCGGGGCCCCAGCATTTT. As protein: CASSARQSPGPQHF.

The CDR3 is CASSLDVGARGYTF. The CDR3 DNA reads TGTGCCAGCAGCTTAGATGTGGGCGCGAGAGGCTACACCTTC. The chain has TRBV7-2 and TRBJ1-2; D is unclear. Trimming removed 1 base at V and 8 bases at J, with 14 bases between. CDR3 length equals 14 residues. Germline lookup yields CDR1 SGHTA and CDR2 FQGNSA.

The chain is built from TRBV5-6 and TRBJ2-2; no firm D call. The CDR3 extends over 13 amino acids. CDR1 is SGHDT and CDR2 is YYEEEE in the germline V gene. V lost 0 bases and J lost 9, with 9 bases in between. CDR3 nucleotide sequence: TGTGCCAGCAGCTTGGACTTCTCTCGGGAGCTGTTTTTT. Amino acid sequence: CASSLDFSRELFF.

This clone was observed a few times. V and J are TRBV6-5 and TRBJ2-4, with TRBD2 matching 11 bases. The germline gives CDR1 MNHEY, CDR2 SVGAGI. J lost 7 bases, V lost 6 bases, and 5 bases had no gene match. The CDR3 sequence is 14 residues long. The CDR3 bases are TGTGCCAGCAGCTTAGCGGGAGGGCGGAACATTCAGTACTTC. It is translated as CASSLAGGRNIQYF.

The V gene is TRBV5-4, the J gene TRBJ2-7, with 9 positions matching TRBD1. Germline loops: CDR1 SGHNT, CDR2 YYREEE (reference sequence). Unmatched junction bases numbered 13, after V lost 3 bases and J lost 3 bases. The CDR3 extends over 17 amino acids. The CDR3 loop is CASSSPGQGHRVYEQYF. The CDR3 DNA reads TGTGCCAGCAGCTCGCCGGGACAGGGTCATAGGGTCTACGAGCAGTACTTC. Together with reference TRBV5-4 and TRBJ2-7, the CDR3 gives the full variable domain: ETGVTQSPTHLIKTRGQQVTLRCSSQSGHNTVSWYQQALGQGPQFIFQYYREEENGRGNFPPRFSGLQFPNYSSELNVNALELDDSALYLCASSSPGQGHRVYEQYFGPGTRLTVT.

The chain is built from TRBV19 and TRBJ2-7, with a tentative D call TRBD2 (5 bases). Trimming cost V 6 bases and J 4 bases, with 19 bases left between them. The CDR3 runs 15 residues. Germline V CDR1 and CDR2: LNHDA, SQIVND (reference sequence). For the CDR3, the DNA is TGTGCCAGTAGCGTCACCCGGGGATCGCAGTACGAGCAGTACTTC. Protein sequence: CASSVTRGSQYEQYF.

This clone was detected a few times. The rearrangement links TRBV2 to TRBJ2-7; tentatively, D is TRBD1 (6 bases). Germline V gives CDR1 SNHLY, CDR2 FYNNEI. CDR3 length: 13 residues. The V and J ends lost 8 bases and 0 bases respectively, with 11 bases between them. This CDR3 is CASGGVYSYEQYF. CDR3 DNA sequence: TGTGCCAGCGGGGGCGTCTACTCCTACGAGCAGTACTTC.

The rearrangement uses TRBV4-1 and TRBJ2-1; a possible D gene is TRBD2 (6 bases). The V gene's germline CDR1 is MGHRA and CDR2 YSYEKL. Trimming cost V 2 bases and J 1 base, with 12 bases left between them. The CDR3 runs to 16 residues. This CDR3 is CASSQSGAFSYNEQFF. The CDR3, as DNA: TGCGCCAGCAGCCAATCGGGAGCCTTTTCCTACAATGAGCAGTTCTTC.

V gene TRBV14 combines with J gene TRBJ1-2; perhaps TRBD1 as D (5 bases). V was clipped by 2 bases and J by 1 base, with 8 bases between them. From germline, CDR1 is SGHDN and CDR2 FVKESK. There are 14 residues in the CDR3. The DNA for the CDR3 is TGTGCCAGCAGCCAATTGACAGTTAACTATGGCTACACCTTC. The encoded protein is CASSQLTVNYGYTF.

This sequence joins TRBV5-1 and TRBJ2-3; 11 nucleotides align to TRBD2. Unmatched junction bases numbered 7, after V lost 0 bases and J lost 1 base. The CDR3 extends over 18 amino acids. Germline CDR1 SGHRS, CDR2 YFSETQ. The CDR3 region has the DNA TGCGCCAGCAGCTTGGAGGGGCGGACTAGCGGGCGCACAGATACGCAGTATTTT. Translating gives CASSLEGRTSGRTDTQYF. The complete variable domain, with remaining parts taken from reference TRBV5-1 and TRBJ2-3, reads KAGVTQTPRYLIKTRGQQVTLSCSPISGHRSVSWYQQTPGQGLQFLFEYFSETQRNKGNFPGRFSGRQFSNSRSEMNVSTLELGDSALYLCASSLEGRTSGRTDTQYFGPGTRLTVL.

The chain links TRBV5-6 to TRBJ2-5; D may be TRBD1 (6 bases). V was trimmed by 0 bases and J by 0 bases, leaving 9 bases between them. CDR1 and CDR2 from the germline V gene are SGHDT and YYEEEE. CDR3 length: 15 amino acids. CDR3 amino acids: CASSLGQVYQETQYF. CDR3 bases: TGTGCCAGCAGCTTGGGACAGGTCTACCAAGAGACCCAGTACTTC.